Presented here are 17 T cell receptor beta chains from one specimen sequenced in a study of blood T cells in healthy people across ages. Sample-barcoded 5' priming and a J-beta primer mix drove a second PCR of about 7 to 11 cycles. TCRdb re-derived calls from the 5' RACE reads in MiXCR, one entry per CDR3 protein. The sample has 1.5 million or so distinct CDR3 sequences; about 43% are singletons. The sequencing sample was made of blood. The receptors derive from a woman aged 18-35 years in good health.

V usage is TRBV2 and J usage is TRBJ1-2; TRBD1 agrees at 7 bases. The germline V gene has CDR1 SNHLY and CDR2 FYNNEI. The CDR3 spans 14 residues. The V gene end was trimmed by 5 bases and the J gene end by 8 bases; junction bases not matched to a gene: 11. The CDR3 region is CASSWGGGGEGYTF. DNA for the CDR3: TGTGCCAGCAGTTGGGGCGGAGGGGGCGAGGGCTACACCTTC.

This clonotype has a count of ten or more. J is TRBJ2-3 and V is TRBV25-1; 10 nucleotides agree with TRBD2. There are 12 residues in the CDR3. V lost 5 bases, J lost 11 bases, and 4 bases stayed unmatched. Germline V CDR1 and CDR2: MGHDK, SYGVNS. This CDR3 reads CASSMGTSEQYF. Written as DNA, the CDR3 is TGTGCCAGCAGTATGGGGACTAGCGAGCAGTATTTT.

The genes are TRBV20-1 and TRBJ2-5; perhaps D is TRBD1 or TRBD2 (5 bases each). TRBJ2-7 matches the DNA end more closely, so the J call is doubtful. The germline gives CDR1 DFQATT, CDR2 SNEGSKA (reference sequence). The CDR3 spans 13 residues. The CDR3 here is CSARGWDGYEQYF. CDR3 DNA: TGCAGTGCTAGGGGCTGGGACGGCTACGAGCAGTACTTC.

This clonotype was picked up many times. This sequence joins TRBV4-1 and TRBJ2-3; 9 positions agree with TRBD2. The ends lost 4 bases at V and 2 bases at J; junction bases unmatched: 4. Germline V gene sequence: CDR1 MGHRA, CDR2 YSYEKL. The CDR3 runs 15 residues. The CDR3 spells CASSPGTSPTDTQYF. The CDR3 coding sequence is TGCGCCAGCAGCCCCGGGACTAGCCCCACAGATACGCAGTATTTT.

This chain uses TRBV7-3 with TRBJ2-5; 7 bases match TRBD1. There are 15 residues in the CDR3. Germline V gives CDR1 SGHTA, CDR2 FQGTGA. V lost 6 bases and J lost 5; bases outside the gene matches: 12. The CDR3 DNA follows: TGTGCCAGCAGTTTGACAGGGAGTATCGAGGAGACCCAGTACTTC. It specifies CASSLTGSIEETQYF. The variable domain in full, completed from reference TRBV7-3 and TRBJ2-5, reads GAGVSQTPSNKVTEKGKYVELRCDPISGHTALYWYRQSLGQGPEFLIYFQGTGAADDSGLPNDRFFAVRPEGSVSTLKIQRTERGDSAVYLCASSLTGSIEETQYFGPGTRLLVL.

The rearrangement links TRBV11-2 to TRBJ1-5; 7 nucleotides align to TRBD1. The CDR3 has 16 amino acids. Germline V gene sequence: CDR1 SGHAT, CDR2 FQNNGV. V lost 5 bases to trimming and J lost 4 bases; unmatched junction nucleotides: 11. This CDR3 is CASSPGQSIANQPQHF. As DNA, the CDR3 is TGTGCCAGCAGCCCGGGACAGAGTATAGCAAATCAGCCCCAGCATTTT. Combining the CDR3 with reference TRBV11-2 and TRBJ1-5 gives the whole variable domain EAGVAQSPRYKIIEKRQSVAFWCNPISGHATLYWYQQILGQGPKLLIQFQNNGVVDDSQLPKDRFSAERLKGVDSTLKIQPAKLEDSAVYLCASSPGQSIANQPQHFGDGTRLSIL.

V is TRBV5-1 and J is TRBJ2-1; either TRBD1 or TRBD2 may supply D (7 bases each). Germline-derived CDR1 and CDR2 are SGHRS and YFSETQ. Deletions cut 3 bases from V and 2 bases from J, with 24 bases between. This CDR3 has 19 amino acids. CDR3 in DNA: TGCGCCAGCAGCTCCCAGGGGGGGGAAATAATCGGCACCTACAATGAGCAGTTCTTC. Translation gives CASSSQGGEIIGTYNEQFF.

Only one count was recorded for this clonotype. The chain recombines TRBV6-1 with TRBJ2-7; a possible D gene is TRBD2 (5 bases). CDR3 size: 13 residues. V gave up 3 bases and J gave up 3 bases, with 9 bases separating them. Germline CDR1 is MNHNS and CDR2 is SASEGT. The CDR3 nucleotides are TGTGCCAGCAGTGACCTCCGGGGCTACGAGCAGTACTTC. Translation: CASSDLRGYEQYF.

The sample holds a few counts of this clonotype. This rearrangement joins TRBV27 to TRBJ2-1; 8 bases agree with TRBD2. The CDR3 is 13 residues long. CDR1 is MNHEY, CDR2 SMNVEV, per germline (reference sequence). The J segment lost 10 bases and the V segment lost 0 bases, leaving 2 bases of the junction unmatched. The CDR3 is CASSLSLAGEQFF. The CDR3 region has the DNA TGTGCCAGCAGTTTATCATTAGCGGGGGAGCAGTTCTTC.

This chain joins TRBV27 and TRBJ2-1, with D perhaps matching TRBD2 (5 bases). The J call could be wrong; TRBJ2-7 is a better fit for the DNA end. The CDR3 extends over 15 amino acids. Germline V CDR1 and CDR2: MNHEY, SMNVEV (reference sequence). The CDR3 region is CATSEEEPSYNEQYF. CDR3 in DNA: TGTGCCACCTCGGAGGAAGAGCCTTCCTACAATGAGCAGTACTTC.

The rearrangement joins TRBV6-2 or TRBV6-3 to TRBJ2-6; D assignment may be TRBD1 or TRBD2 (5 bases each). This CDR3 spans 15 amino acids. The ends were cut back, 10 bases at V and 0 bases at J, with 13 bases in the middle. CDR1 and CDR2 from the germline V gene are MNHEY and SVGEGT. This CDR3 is CAIREGSSGANVLTF. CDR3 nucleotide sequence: TGTGCCATCCGAGAGGGGAGCTCTGGGGCCAACGTCCTGACTTTC.

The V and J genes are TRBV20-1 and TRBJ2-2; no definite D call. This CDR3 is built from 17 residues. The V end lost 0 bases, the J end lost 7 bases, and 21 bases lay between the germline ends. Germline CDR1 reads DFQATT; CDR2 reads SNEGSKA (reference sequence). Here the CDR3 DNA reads TGCAGTGCTAGAGATCTCAACGGGCCTCACGACATCGGGGAGCTGTTTTTT. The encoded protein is CSARDLNGPHDIGELFF.

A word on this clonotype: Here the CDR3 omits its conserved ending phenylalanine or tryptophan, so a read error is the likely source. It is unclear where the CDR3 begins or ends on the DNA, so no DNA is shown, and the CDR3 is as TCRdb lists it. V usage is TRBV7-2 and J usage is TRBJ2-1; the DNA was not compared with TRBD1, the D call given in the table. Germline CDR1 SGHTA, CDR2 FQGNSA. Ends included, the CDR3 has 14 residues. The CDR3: CASSLGWGESTFGS.

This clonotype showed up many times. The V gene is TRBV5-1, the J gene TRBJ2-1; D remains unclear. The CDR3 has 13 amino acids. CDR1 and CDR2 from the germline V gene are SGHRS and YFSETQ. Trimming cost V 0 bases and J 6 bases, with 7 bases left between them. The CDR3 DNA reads TGCGCCAGCAGCTTGGAGGGCCGCAATGAGCAGTTCTTC. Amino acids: CASSLEGRNEQFF.

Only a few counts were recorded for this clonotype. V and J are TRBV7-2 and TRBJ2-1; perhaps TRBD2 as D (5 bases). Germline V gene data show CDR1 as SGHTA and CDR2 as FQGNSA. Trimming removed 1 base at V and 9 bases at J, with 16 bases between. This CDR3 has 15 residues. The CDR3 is CASSLEAGITREQFF. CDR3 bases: TGTGCCAGCAGCTTAGAGGCGGGCATTACTCGTGAGCAGTTCTTC.

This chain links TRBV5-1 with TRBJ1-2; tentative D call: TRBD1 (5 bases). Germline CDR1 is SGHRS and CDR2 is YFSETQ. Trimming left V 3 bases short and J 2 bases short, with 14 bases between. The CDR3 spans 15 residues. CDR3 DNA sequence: TGCGCCAGCAGCTCCCCATCCCAGGGAAACTATGGCTACACCTTC. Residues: CASSSPSQGNYGYTF.

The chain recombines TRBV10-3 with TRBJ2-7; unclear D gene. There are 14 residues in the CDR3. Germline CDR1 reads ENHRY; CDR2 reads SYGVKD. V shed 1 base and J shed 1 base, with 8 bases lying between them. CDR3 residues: CAISELPGSYEQYF. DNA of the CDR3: TGTGCCATCAGTGAGTTACCCGGGTCCTACGAGCAGTACTTC.